This T cell receptor (beta chain) is from a study of T-cell reconstitution after alpha-beta-depleted transplantation in children. Study findings and constraints: By about two months after transplant, alpha-beta T cells reportedly arose from several hundred graft clones that had expanded. Newly produced T cells mostly provided counts and TCRbeta diversity after one year, as hyperexpanded clones declined. Surviving recipient cells, namely T cells and thymic progenitors, were the source of high day-60 TCRbeta diversity in some patients.

The V end was cut by 5 bases, the J end by 3 bases, with 17 bases between. Germline assignment: CDR1 MNHEY and CDR2 SMNVEV (reference sequence). The CDR3 is 15 residues long. Unique molecular identifiers featured in how the TCRbeta library was prepared. One entry per CDR3 protein results from TCRdb running MiXCR on the PCR reads. Here the sample spans 700,000 to 950,000 distinct CDR3 sequences, around 15% being singletons. On this clonotype: The antigen remains unidentified.

The clonotype was recovered from a male patient under 18 who had a stem cell transplant for acute lymphoblastic leukemia, so the T cells may come from the graft donor. V gene TRBV27 combines with J gene TRBJ2-7; D is unclear. This material consisted of PBMCs, mostly from graft donor cells, taken 360 days after TCRalphabeta/CD19-depleted stem cell transplant. The CDR3 nucleotides are TGTGCCAGCAGTCTCGTAGCCGGAAGGAACTACGAGCAGTACTTC. This codes for CASSLVAGRNYEQYF.